This T cell receptor (beta chain) was sequenced for a study of blood T cell repertoires in COVID-19. At the level of the study: Acute-phase and convalescent COVID-19 samples originated in the United States, Italy and Spain. T cells, B-cell-depleted T cells, or PBMCs provided the cDNA or gDNA that served as material.

Germline values: CDR1 MNHEY, CDR2 SMNVEV (reference sequence). The CDR3 sequence is 14 residues long. Trimming shortened V by 7 bases and J by 9 bases, and 19 bases separated the two germline ends. As handled by the study authors: Estimation of nucleated cell counts relied on the amplification of reference gene primers. Sequencing was performed with immunoSEQ multiplex PCR; in TCRdb, only in-frame clones are kept and a portion is missing. From that table come the V and J calls and clone size; the DNA was used to work out D and trimming. The top ten hold over 25% of the sample, which has 49,000 or so clones, 80% to 90% seen once. Seattle patient enrollment occurred during active infection, with longitudinal follow-up thereafter.

The sample was peripheral blood. This TCR was sampled from a woman older than 75 with COVID-19, enrolled during active disease. The chain links TRBV27 to TRBJ2-1; tentatively, D is TRBD2 (7 bases). CDR3 residues: CASMVGGAPGEQFF. The CDR3 DNA reads TGTGCCAGCATGGTAGGGGGGGCGCCGGGTGAGCAGTTCTTC.